The rows below give T cell receptor beta chains drawn from one sample of a study of regulatory T cells in long-lasting Graves disease. TCRdb reprocessed the multiplex PCR reads via MiXCR and lists one record per CDR3 protein. The sample lists some 340,000 distinct CDR3 sequences, 20% to 25% occurring once. The source was peripheral blood mononuclear cells (PBMCs), collected when the disease was refractory, from a patient treated with antithyroid drugs. Receptor source: a middle-aged woman with Graves disease. Each CDR3 is given with its conserved first and last residue. A D gene is named only where the DNA matches it firmly. A row's size may be missing; if present it is once, few, many or a size class.

v_gene,abundance,d_gene,j_gene,CDR3nt,CDR3aa
TRBV6-5,many,-,TRBJ2-5,TGTGCCAGCAGATACGCCAGACGAACAGAGACCCAGTACTTC,CASRYARRTETQYF
TRBV19,few,TRBD1,TRBJ2-7,TGTGCCAGTAGCCGGGACAGAGACCACTACGAGCAGTACTTC,CASSRDRDHYEQYF
TRBV30,many,TRBD1,TRBJ1-2,TGTGCCTGGCAGGGGGGCTATGGCTACACCTTC,CAWQGGYGYTF
TRBV28,many,TRBD1,TRBJ1-1,TGTGCCAGCAGTTTATGGGACAGGGTGAACACTGAAGCTTTCTTT,CASSLWDRVNTEAFF
TRBV2,many,-,TRBJ1-2,TGTGCCAGCAGTGAAGAAGGCAATTCACCGGTCTATGGCTACACCTTC,CASSEEGNSPVYGYTF
TRBV9,many,TRBD2,TRBJ2-5,TGTGCCAGCAGCGTAGGGACTAGCTCTGGACAAGAGACCCAGTACTTC,CASSVGTSSGQETQYF
TRBV19,-,TRBD1,TRBJ1-2,TGTGCCAGTACTACCGGACAGGGATTTTCTGGCTACACCTTC,CASTTGQGFSGYTF
TRBV2,-,-,TRBJ1-3,TGTGCCAGCAGTGAAGCGCGGACCGCATACTCTGGAAACACCATATATTTT,CASSEARTAYSGNTIYF
TRBV11-2,many,TRBD1,TRBJ1-1,TGTGCCAGCAGACTAACAGGGGGCGAAGGAGTCACTGAAGCTTTCTTT,CASRLTGGEGVTEAFF
TRBV9,-,-,TRBJ1-3,TGTGCCAGCAGCGTAGTCGCAGCCTCTGGAAACACCATATATTTT,CASSVVAASGNTIYF
TRBV28,-,TRBD1,TRBJ1-4,TGTGCCAGCAGGGACAGGGGGTTTCTAGAGAATGAAAAACTGTTTTTT,CASRDRGFLENEKLFF
TRBV6-1,few,-,TRBJ1-4,TGTGCCAGCAGTGAACAGGTCTTGCGAGAAAAACTGTTTTTT,CASSEQVLREKLFF
TRBV20-1,-,-,TRBJ1-6,TGCAGTGCTAGAGGGGGGCCGAATTCACCCCTCCACTTT,CSARGGPNSPLHF
TRBV7-8,-,-,TRBJ2-2,TGTGCCAGCAGCTTAGATGTGGATGCCGGGCTCAGGAGGACCGGGGAGCTGTTTTTT,CASSLDVDAGLRRTGELFF
TRBV3-1,-,-,TRBJ1-1,TGTGCCAGCAGCCAAAAGTACAAGAGGACTGAAGCTTTCTTT,CASSQKYKRTEAFF
TRBV9,few,-,TRBJ1-5,TGTGCCAGCAGCGTTGGGGAGGGGGTATATAGCAATCAGCCCCAGCATTTT,CASSVGEGVYSNQPQHF
TRBV28,many,-,TRBJ1-1,TGTGCCAGCATCGAAGGAGGGTCGAGTGGTGAAGCTTTCTTT,CASIEGGSSGEAFF
TRBV7-2,-,-,TRBJ2-1,TGTGCCAGCAGCTTTTTTGGGGGATTAAGCTCCTACAATGAGCAGTTCTTC,CASSFFGGLSSYNEQFF
TRBV28,many,-,TRBJ2-7,TGTGCCAGTGGGACCCTCTACGAGCAGTACTTC,CASGTLYEQYF
TRBV7-2,many,-,TRBJ2-5,TGTGCCAGCAGCTTAATGCGATCGGAGACCCAGTACTTC,CASSLMRSETQYF
TRBV3-1,-,TRBD1,TRBJ1-2,TGTGCCAGCAGCCTCGGGACAGGGGGCACTGGCTACACCTTC,CASSLGTGGTGYTF
TRBV5-8,few,-,TRBJ2-4,TGTGCCAGCAGCTTGACTGACCTAGCCAAAAACATTCAGTACTTC,CASSLTDLAKNIQYF
TRBV19,few,-,TRBJ2-2,TGTGCCAGTAGTATGGCGGGGCCCGGGGAGCTGTTTTTT,CASSMAGPGELFF
TRBV7-2,many,-,TRBJ1-5,TGTGCCAGCAGCTTAGTTAGCCCGGATCAGCCCCAGCATTTT,CASSLVSPDQPQHF
TRBV6-1,many,TRBD1,TRBJ1-2,TGTGCCAGCAGTGTAGGAGGGGGCGACTATGGCTACACCTTC,CASSVGGGDYGYTF
TRBV20-1,-,-,TRBJ2-7,TGCAGTAAGTCTAGCCTCACGGAACAGTACTTC,CSKSSLTEQYF
TRBV7-6,few,TRBD2,TRBJ2-2,TGTGCCAGCAGCCCAAGGGGAGGGAAGGTCACCGGGGAGCTGTTTTTT,CASSPRGGKVTGELFF
TRBV19,-,-,TRBJ1-1,TGTGCCAGTAGGTTTACGGGGGGGGTATCTGAAGCTTTCTTT,CASRFTGGVSEAFF
TRBV27,many,-,TRBJ2-2,TGTGCCAGCAGCTTGCTAGGGCACACCGGGGAGCTGTTTTTT,CASSLLGHTGELFF
TRBV6-1,few,TRBD1,TRBJ1-1,TGTGCCAGCAGTACCGCAAGGACAGGCACTGAAGCTTTCTTT,CASSTARTGTEAFF
TRBV12-5,-,-,TRBJ2-1,TGTGCTAGTGGTTTGGTAGCGATCGGGGGCTATAAAGGAGGTGAGCAGTTCTTC,CASGLVAIGGYKGGEQFF
TRBV6-1,many,-,TRBJ2-7,TGTGCCAGCAGTAAGTACTCCTACGAGCAGTACTTC,CASSKYSYEQYF
TRBV5-4,-,-,TRBJ2-7,TGTGCCAGCAGCATGGGACTGGTAACCTACGAGCAGTACTTC,CASSMGLVTYEQYF
TRBV20-1,-,-,TRBJ1-5,TGCAGTGCTAGATTCGGGAATCAGCCCCAGCATTTT,CSARFGNQPQHF
TRBV20-1,many,-,TRBJ2-7,TGCAGTGCTAGAGGGCAGTCCTACGAGCAGTACTTC,CSARGQSYEQYF
TRBV9,-,TRBD2,TRBJ2-3,TGTGCCAGCGGTCGTGCGCGGGAGATAACAGATACGCAGTATTTT,CASGRAREITDTQYF
TRBV28,-,-,TRBJ1-2,TGTGCCAGCAGCCCCACTTTGGGCCTCTATGGCTACACCTTC,CASSPTLGLYGYTF
TRBV19,few,-,TRBJ2-6,TGTGCCAGTAGTATATCTCACGTCCGCTCTGGGGCCAACGTCCTGACTTTC,CASSISHVRSGANVLTF
TRBV24-1,-,-,TRBJ1-2,TGTGCCACCAGTGATTCGGGTAGGGGCTACACCTTC,CATSDSGRGYTF
TRBV7-9,-,-,TRBJ1-1,TGTGCCAGCAGCTCGTATATCCTACAGGGTTGGCTGAACACTGAAGCTTTCTTT,CASSSYILQGWLNTEAFF
TRBV6-5,many,TRBD2,TRBJ2-5,TGTGCCAGCAGTTACGGGACTAGCGGAGTGGGGGAGACCCAGTACTTC,CASSYGTSGVGETQYF
TRBV10-1,many,-,TRBJ2-7,TGCGCCAGCAGTTCCGGGCCTGAGCTCGAGCAGTACTTC,CASSSGPELEQYF
TRBV20-1,many,TRBD1,TRBJ2-5,TGCAGTGCTAACAGGGGGGCCCAAGAGACCCAGTACTTC,CSANRGAQETQYF
TRBV20-1,-,-,TRBJ1-1,TGCAGTGCTAAAAAGACTGTCGACACTGAAGCTTTCTTT,CSAKKTVDTEAFF
TRBV11-2,-,-,TRBJ2-7,TGTGCCAGCACCCCGTCCTACGAGCAGTACTTC,CASTPSYEQYF
TRBV5-6,-,TRBD2,TRBJ2-7,TGTGCCAGCAGCGGGTCCTCGGGACTAGCGGGAGGAGGCTACGAGCAGTACTTC,CASSGSSGLAGGGYEQYF
TRBV7-8,-,TRBD2,TRBJ2-7,TGTGCCAGCAGCCCCGGGACTAGCGGGTTCTCCTACGAGCAGTACTTC,CASSPGTSGFSYEQYF
TRBV7-2,-,TRBD2,TRBJ2-1,TGTGCCAGCAGCTTGCGGCTAGCGGGAGAGAATGAGCAGTTCTTC,CASSLRLAGENEQFF
TRBV19,many,-,TRBJ2-7,TGTGCCAGTAGTATAGTCGGCTACGAGCAGTACTTC,CASSIVGYEQYF